The 5 T cell receptor beta chains in this list originate from one sample, sequenced in a study of shared clonotypes between healthy human individuals. As defined, naive CD8 cells were CD45RO-negative and positively selected for CCR7, with terminally differentiated effector memory CD45RA+ cells excluded. The assay was immunoSEQ multiplex PCR, and TCRdb's table has in-frame clones only and misses some. The data hold about 2.2 million clones, with roughly 91% observed a single time. Sequencing was done on a sample of naive CD8+ T cells from PBMCs. These receptor sequences come from a man aged 18 to 30 in good health. Some clones in this sample may be carry-over from other donors' samples.

The V call is TRBV4-3, the J call TRBJ1-4, with unresolved D. V was shortened by 0 bases and J by 10 bases, with 9 bases between the two germline ends. This CDR3 spans 13 amino acids. CDR1 and CDR2 from the germline V gene are LGHNA and YSLEER. CDR3: CASSQDADGKLFF. The CDR3 nucleotides are TGCGCCAGCAGCCAAGACGCCGATGGAAAACTGTTTTTT.

The CDR3 region is CASSHRQGYNEQFF. The CDR3 nucleotides read TGTGCCAGCAGCCACCGACAGGGCTACAATGAGCAGTTCTTC. The chain carries TRBV7-6 and TRBJ2-1, with TRBD1 matching over 7 bases. Germline V gene data show CDR1 as SGHVS and CDR2 as FNYEAQ. V lost 5 bases to trimming and J lost 3 bases; unmatched junction nucleotides: 4. This CDR3 region has 14 residues.

The genes are TRBV7-9 and TRBJ1-2; D is undetermined. Trimming took 2 bases from V and 3 from J, leaving 16 bases between them. This CDR3 spans 16 amino acids. Germline V gene data show CDR1 as SEHNR and CDR2 as FQNEAQ (reference sequence). CDR3 sequence: CASSLTNTQTHYGYTF. The CDR3, as DNA: TGTGCCAGCAGCTTAACCAACACTCAGACGCACTATGGCTACACCTTC.

The J gene is TRBJ2-7, the V gene TRBV11-2; TRBD2 matches at 9 bases. This CDR3 is 15 amino acids long. After removal of 0 bases from V and 4 bases from J, the junction contained 4 bases not matched to a gene. CDR1 is SGHAT and CDR2 is FQNNGV in the germline V gene. The CDR3 DNA reads as TGTGCCAGCAGCTTAGAGGCGGGAGGGAGGTACGAGCAGTACTTC. Translation gives CASSLEAGGRYEQYF.

The V and J genes are TRBV5-5 and TRBJ2-3; D call uncertain. The CDR3 extends over 17 amino acids. The V gene lost 0 bases and the J gene lost 0 bases, with 14 bases spanning the gap. CDR1 is SGHKS, CDR2 YYEKEE, per germline (reference sequence). The CDR3 DNA reads as TGTGCCAGCAGCTTGGATATAGCCGCAACTAGCACAGATACGCAGTATTTT. This gives the protein CASSLDIAATSTDTQYF.